The 4 T cell receptor beta chains presented below share a single source sample, sequenced in a study of cytomegalovirus exposure and HLA in healthy donors. Assay used: immunoSEQ multiplex PCR; TCRdb lists only in-frame clones, some missing. Altogether 130,000 or so clones are present, about nine tenths being singletons, with the ten largest covering about 3%. The sequencing input was PBMCs. Every receptor here comes from a man under 40 in good health and CMV-seronegative.

This clone was seen a single time. CDR3: CASSQDELAKYF. The CDR3 DNA reads TGTGCCAGCAGCCAAGACGAGCTAGCGAAGTACTTC. The chain links TRBV14 to TRBJ2-7; D may be TRBD2 (6 bases). V lost 0 bases and J lost 11, with 11 bases in between. CDR3 length: 12 amino acids. CDR1 is SGHDN and CDR2 is FVKESK in the germline V gene.

This clone was seen at least ten times. The gene calls are TRBV7-2 and TRBJ2-2; 11 bases fit TRBD2. From germline, CDR1 is SGHTA and CDR2 FQGNSA. The length of the CDR3 is 15 residues. V lost 5 bases to trimming and J lost 6 bases; unmatched junction nucleotides: 5. The chain's CDR3 is CASSISGGAPGELFF. The DNA of the CDR3 is TGTGCCAGCAGCATTAGCGGGGGGGCCCCCGGGGAGCTGTTTTTT.

The chain joins TRBV28 to TRBJ2-7; 7 nucleotides line up with TRBD1. Looked up from germline, CDR1 is MDHEN and CDR2 is SYDVKM. Trimming cost V 6 bases and J 2 bases; bases outside gene matches: 13. The length of the CDR3 is 16 residues. The DNA of the CDR3 is TGTGCCAGCAGACCTTCAGTAGGGGACAGAACCTACGAGCAGTACTTC. This gives the protein CASRPSVGDRTYEQYF.

Only a few counts were recorded for this clone. This chain uses TRBV2 with TRBJ1-4; D might be TRBD1 (6 bases). Trimming took 7 bases from V and 10 from J, leaving 19 bases between them. CDR1 is SNHLY, CDR2 FYNNEI, per germline. CDR3 length: 14 residues. CDR3 loop: CASTEQGFQGKLFF. The CDR3 DNA is TGTGCCAGCACCGAGCAGGGGTTTCAGGGAAAACTGTTTTTT.